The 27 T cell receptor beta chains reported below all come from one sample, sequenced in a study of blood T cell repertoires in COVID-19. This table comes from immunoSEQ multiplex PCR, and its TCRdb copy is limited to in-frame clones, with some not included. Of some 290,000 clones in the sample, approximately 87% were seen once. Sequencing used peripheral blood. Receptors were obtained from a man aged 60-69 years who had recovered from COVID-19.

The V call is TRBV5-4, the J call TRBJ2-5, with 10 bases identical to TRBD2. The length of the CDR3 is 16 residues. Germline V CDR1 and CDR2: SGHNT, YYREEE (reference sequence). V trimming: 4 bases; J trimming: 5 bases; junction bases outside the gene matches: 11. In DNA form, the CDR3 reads TGTGCCAGCAGCCCGGACCCGACAGCGGGAGGGGAGACCCAGTACTTC. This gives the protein CASSPDPTAGGETQYF.

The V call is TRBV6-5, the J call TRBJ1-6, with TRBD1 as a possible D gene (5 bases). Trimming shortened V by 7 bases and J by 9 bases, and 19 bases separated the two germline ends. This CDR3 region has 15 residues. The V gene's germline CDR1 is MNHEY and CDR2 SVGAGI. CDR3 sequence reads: CASTPQAGYASPLHF. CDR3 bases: TGTGCCAGCACCCCCCAGGCAGGGTATGCTTCACCCCTCCACTTT.

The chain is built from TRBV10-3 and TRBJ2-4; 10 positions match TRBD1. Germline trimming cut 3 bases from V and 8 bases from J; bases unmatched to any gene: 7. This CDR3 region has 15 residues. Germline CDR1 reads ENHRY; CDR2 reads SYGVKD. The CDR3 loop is CAISEVTGGKDIQYF. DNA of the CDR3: TGTGCCATCAGTGAAGTGACAGGGGGCAAGGACATTCAGTACTTC.

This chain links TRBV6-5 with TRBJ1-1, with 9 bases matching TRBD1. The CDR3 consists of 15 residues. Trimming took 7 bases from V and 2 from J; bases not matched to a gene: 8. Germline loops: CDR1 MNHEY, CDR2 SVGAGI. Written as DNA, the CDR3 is TGTGCCAGCAAAGAACAGGGGGCGGGCAACACTGAAGCTTTCTTT. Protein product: CASKEQGAGNTEAFF.

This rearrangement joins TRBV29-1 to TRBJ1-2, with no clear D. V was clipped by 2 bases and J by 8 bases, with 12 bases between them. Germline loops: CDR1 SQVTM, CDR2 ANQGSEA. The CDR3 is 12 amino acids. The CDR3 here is CSVEYGRVGYTF. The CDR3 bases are TGCAGCGTTGAATACGGGAGGGTCGGCTACACCTTC.

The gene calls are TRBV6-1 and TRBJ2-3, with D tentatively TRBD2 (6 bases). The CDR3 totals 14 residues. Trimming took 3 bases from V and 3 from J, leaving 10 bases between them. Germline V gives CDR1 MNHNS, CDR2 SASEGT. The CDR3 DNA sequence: TGTGCCAGCAGTGATACTAGCCGGACAGATACGCAGTATTTT. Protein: CASSDTSRTDTQYF.

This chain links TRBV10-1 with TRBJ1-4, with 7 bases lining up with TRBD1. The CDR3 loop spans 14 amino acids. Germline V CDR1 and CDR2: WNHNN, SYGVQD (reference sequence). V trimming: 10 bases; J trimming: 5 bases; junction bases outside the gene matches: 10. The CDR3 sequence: CANTLGQENEKLFF. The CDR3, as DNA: TGCGCCAACACACTTGGACAGGAAAATGAAAAACTGTTTTTT.

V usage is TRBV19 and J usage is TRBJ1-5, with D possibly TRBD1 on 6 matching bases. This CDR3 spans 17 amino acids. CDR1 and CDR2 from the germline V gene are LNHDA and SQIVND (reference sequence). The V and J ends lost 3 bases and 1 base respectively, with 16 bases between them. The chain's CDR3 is CASSIGRGRRSNQPQHF. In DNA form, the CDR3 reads TGTGCCAGTAGTATTGGCAGGGGCCGGAGAAGCAATCAGCCCCAGCATTTT. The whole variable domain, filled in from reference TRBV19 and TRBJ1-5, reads DGGITQSPKYLFRKEGQNVTLSCEQNLNHDAMYWYRQDPGQGLRLIYYSQIVNDFQKGDIAEGYSVSREKKESFPLTVTSAQKNPTAFYLCASSIGRGRRSNQPQHFGDGTRLSIL.

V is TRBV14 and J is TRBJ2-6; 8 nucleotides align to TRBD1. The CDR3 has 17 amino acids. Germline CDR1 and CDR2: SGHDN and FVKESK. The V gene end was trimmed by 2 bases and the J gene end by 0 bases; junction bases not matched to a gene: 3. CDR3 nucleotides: TGTGCCAGCAGCCAAAGGACAGGGTACTCTGGGGCCAACGTCCTGACTTTC. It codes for CASSQRTGYSGANVLTF. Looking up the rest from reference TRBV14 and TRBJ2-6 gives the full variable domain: EAGVTQFPSHSVIEKGQTVTLRCDPISGHDNLYWYRRVMGKEIKFLLHFVKESKQDESGMPNNRFLAERTGGTYSTLKVQPAELEDSGVYFCASSQRTGYSGANVLTFGAGSRLTVL.

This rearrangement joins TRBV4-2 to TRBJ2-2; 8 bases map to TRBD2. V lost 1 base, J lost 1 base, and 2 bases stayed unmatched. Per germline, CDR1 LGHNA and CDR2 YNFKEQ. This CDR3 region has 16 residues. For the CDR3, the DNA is TGTGCCAGCAGCCAAGGGCTAGCGGGGAACACCGGGGAGCTGTTTTTT. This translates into CASSQGLAGNTGELFF.

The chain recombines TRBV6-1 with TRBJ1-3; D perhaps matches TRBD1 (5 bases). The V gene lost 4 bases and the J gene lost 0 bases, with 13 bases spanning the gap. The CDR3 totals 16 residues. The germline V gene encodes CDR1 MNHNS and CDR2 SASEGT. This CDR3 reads CASSAQTVFSGNTIYF. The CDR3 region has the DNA TGTGCCAGCAGTGCCCAGACAGTTTTCTCTGGAAACACCATATATTTT.

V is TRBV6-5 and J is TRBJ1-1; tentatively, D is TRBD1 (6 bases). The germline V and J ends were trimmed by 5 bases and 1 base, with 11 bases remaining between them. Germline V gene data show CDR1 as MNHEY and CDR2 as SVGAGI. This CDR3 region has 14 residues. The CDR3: CASSQQTGNTEAFF. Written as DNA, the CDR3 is TGTGCCAGCAGTCAACAGACAGGGAACACTGAAGCTTTCTTT.

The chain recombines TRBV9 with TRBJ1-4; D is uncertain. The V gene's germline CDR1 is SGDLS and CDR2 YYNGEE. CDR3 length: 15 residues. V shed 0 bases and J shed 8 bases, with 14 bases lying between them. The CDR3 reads CASSVERGGKEKLFF. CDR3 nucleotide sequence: TGTGCCAGCAGCGTAGAGCGGGGAGGGAAGGAAAAACTGTTTTTT.

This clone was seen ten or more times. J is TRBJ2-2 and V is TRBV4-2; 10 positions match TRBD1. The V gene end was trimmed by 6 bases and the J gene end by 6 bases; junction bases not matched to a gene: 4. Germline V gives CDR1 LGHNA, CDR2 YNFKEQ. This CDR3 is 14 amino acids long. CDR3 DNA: TGTGCCAGCAGGGGACAGGGGAAATCCGGGGAGCTGTTTTTT. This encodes CASRGQGKSGELFF.

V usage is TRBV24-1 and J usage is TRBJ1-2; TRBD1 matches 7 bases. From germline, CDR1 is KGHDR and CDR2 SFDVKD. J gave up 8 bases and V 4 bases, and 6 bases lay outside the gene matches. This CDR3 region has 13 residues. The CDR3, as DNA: TGTGCCACCAGTGACCGTCCAGGGGGAGGCTACACCTTC. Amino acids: CATSDRPGGGYTF.

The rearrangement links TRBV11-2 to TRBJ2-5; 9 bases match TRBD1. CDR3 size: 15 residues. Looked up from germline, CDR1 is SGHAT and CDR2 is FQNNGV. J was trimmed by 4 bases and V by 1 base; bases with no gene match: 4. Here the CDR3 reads CASSLVGQGGETQYF. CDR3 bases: TGTGCCAGCAGCTTAGTGGGACAGGGTGGAGAGACCCAGTACTTC.

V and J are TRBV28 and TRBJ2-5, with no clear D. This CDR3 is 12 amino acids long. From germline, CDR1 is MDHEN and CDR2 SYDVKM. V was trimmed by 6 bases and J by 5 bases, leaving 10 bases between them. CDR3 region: CASSTPVETQYF. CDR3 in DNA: TGTGCCAGCAGCACCCCGGTCGAGACCCAGTACTTC. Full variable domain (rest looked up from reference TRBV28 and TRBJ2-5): DVKVTQSSRYLVKRTGEKVFLECVQDMDHENMFWYRQDPGLGLRLIYFSYDVKMKEKGDIPEGYSVSREKKERFSLILESASTNQTSMYLCASSTPVETQYFGPGTRLLVL.

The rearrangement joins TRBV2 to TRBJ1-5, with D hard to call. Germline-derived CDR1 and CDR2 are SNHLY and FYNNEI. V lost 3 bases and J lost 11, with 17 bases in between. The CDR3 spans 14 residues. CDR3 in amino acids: CASSEWSAGEAQHF. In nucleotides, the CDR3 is TGTGCCAGCAGTGAGTGGTCAGCCGGGGAGGCCCAGCATTTT.

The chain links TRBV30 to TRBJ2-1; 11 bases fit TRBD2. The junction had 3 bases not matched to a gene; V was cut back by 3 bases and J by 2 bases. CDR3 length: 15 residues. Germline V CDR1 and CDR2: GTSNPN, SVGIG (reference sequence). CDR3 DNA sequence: TGTGCCTGGAGCTCGGGACTAGCGGCCTACAATGAGCAGTTCTTC. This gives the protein CAWSSGLAAYNEQFF.

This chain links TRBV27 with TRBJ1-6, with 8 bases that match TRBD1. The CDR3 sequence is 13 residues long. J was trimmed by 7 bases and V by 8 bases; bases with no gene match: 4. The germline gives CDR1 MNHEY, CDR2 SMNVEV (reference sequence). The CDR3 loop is CASATGGNSPLHF. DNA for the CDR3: TGTGCCAGCGCAACAGGGGGGAATTCACCCCTCCACTTT.

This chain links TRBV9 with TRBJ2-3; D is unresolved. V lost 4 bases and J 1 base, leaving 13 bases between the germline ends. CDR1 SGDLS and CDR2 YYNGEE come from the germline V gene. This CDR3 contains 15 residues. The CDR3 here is CASSPYMKGTDTQYF. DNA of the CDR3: TGTGCCAGCAGCCCGTACATGAAAGGCACAGATACGCAGTATTTT.

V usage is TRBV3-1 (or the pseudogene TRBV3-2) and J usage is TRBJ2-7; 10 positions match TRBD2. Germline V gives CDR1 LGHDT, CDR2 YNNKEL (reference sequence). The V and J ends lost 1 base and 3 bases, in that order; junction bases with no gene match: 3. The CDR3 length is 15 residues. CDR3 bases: TGTGCCAGCAGCCAAGCGGCTAGCGGGAGCTACGAGCAGTACTTC. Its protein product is CASSQAASGSYEQYF.

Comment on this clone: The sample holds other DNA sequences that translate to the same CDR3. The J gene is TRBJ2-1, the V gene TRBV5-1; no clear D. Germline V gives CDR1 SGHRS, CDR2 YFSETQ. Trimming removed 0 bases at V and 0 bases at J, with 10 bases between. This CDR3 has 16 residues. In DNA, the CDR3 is TGCGCCAGCAGCTTGGTGTCAGGCAGCTCCTACAATGAGCAGTTCTTC. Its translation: CASSLVSGSSYNEQFF.

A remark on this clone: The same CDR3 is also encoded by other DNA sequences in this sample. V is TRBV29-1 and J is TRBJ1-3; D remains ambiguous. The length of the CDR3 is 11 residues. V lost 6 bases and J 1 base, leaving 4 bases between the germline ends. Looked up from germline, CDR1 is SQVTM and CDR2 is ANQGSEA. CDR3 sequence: CSVRSGNTIYF. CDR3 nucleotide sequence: TGCAGCGTGAGGTCTGGAAACACCATATATTTT.

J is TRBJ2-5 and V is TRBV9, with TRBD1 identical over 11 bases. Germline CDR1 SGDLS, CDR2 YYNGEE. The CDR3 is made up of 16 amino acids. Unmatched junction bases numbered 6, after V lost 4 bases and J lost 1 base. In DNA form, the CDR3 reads TGTGCCAGCAGCAAACGAGGGACAGGGGGCCAAGAGACCCAGTACTTC. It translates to CASSKRGTGGQETQYF.

CDR3: CASRSGGGTADTQYF. Here the CDR3 DNA reads TGCGCCAGCAGATCTGGCGGGGGAACTGCAGATACGCAGTATTTT. V is TRBV5-1 and J is TRBJ2-3, with 7 bases identical to TRBD2. The CDR3 covers 15 residues. CDR1 is SGHRS, CDR2 YFSETQ, per germline. The J segment lost 4 bases and the V segment lost 5 bases, leaving 10 bases of the junction unmatched.

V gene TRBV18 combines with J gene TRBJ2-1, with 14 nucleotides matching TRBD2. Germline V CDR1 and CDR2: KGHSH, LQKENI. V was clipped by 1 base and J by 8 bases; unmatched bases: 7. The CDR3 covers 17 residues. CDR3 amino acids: CASSPQRLAGGPDEQFF. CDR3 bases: TGTGCCAGCTCACCACAAAGACTAGCGGGAGGGCCTGATGAGCAGTTCTTC.